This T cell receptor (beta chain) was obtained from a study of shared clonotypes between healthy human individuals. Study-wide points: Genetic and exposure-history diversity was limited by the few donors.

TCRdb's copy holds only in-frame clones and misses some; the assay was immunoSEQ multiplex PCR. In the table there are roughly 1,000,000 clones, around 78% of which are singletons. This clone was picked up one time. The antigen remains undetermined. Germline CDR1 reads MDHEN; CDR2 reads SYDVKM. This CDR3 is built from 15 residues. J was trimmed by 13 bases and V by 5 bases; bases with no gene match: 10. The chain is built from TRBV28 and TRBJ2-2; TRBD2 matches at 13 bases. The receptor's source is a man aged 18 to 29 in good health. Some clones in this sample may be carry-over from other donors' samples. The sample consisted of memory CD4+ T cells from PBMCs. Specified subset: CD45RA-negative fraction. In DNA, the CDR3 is TGTGCCAGCAGTCGGGGGACTAGCGGGACAAAAGGGCTGTTTTTT. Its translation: CASSRGTSGTKGLFF.